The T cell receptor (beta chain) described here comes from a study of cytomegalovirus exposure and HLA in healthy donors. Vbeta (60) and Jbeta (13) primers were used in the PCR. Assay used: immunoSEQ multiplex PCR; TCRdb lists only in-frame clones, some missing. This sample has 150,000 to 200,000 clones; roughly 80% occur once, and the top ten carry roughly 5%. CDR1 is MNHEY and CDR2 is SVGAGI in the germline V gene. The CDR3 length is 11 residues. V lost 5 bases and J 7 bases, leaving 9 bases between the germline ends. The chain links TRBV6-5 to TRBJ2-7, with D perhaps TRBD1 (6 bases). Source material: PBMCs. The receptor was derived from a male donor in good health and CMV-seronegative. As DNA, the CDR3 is TGTGCCAGCAGTGAACAGGGAGAGCAGTACTTC. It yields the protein CASSEQGEQYF.